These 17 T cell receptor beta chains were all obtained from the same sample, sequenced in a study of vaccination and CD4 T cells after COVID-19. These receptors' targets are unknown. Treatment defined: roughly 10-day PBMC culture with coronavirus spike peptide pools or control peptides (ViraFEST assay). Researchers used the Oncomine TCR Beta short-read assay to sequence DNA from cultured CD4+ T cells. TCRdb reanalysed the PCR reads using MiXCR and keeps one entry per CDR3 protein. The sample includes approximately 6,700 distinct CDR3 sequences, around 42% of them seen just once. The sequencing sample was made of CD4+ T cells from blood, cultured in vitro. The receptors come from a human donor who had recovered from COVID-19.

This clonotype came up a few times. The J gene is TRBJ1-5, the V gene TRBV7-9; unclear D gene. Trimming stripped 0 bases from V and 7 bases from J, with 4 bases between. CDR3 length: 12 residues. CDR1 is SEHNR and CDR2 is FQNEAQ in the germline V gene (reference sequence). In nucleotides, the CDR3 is TGTGCCAGCAGCTTAGCGGGGCAGCCCCAGCATTTT. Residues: CASSLAGQPQHF.

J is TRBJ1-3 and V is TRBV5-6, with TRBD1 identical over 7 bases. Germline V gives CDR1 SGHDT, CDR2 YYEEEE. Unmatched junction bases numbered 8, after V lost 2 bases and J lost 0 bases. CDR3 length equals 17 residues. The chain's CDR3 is CASSLPRTGSSGNTIYF. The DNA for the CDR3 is TGTGCCAGCAGCTTACCACGGACAGGTAGCTCTGGAAACACCATATATTTT.

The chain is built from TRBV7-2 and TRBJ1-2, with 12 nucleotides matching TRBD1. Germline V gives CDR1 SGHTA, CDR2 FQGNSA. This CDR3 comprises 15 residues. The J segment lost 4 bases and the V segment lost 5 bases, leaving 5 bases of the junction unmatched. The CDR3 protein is CASSLGTGGVYGYTF. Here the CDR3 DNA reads TGTGCCAGCAGCCTCGGGACAGGGGGCGTCTATGGCTACACCTTC.

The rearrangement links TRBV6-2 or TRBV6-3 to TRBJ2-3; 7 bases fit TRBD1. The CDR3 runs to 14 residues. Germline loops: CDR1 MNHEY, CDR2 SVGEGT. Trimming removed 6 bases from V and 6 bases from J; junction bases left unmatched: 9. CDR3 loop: CASSPGQVWDTQYF. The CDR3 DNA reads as TGTGCCAGCAGCCCCGGACAGGTCTGGGATACGCAGTATTTT.

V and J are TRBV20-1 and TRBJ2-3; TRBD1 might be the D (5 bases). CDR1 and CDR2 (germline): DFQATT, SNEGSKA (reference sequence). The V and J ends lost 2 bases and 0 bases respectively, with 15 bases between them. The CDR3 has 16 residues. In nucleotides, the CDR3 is TGCAGTGCTAGACCCCCAGGGCAGCCTAGCACAGATACGCAGTATTTT. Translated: CSARPPGQPSTDTQYF.

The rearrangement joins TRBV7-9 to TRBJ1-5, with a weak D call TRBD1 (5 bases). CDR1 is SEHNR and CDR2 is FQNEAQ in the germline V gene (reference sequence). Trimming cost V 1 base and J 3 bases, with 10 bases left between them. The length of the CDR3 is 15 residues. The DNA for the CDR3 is TGTGCCAGCAGCTTAGGGGGGGGTGTCAATCAGCCCCAGCATTTT. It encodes CASSLGGGVNQPQHF.

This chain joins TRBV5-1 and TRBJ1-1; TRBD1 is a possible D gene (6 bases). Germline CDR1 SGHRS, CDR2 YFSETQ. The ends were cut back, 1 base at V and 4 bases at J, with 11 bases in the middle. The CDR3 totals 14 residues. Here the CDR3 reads CASSLMGASTEAFF. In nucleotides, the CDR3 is TGCGCCAGCAGCTTGATGGGGGCGTCCACTGAAGCTTTCTTT.

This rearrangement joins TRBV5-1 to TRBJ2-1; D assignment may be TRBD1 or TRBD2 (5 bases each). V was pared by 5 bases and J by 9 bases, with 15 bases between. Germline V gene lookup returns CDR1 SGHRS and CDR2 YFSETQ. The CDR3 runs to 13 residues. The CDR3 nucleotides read TGCGCCAGCAGTGGATCCCCGGGGCTTGAGCAGTTCTTC. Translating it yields CASSGSPGLEQFF.

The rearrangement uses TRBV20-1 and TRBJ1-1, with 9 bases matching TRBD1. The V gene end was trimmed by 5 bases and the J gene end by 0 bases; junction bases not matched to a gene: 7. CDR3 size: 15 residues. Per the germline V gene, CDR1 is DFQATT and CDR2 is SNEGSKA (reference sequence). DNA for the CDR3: TGCAGTGCTGATTCCGGGACAGGGATGAACACTGAAGCTTTCTTT. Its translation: CSADSGTGMNTEAFF.

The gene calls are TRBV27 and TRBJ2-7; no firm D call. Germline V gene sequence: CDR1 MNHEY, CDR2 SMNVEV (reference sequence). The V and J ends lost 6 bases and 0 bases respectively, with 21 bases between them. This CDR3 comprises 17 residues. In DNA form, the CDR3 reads TGTGCCAGCAGCCCTCTCCCCGACTTTCTGGGCTCCTACGAGCAGTACTTC. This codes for CASSPLPDFLGSYEQYF.

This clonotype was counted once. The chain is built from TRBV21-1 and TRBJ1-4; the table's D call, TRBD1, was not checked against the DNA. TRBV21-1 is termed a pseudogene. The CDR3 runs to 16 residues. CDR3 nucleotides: TGTGCCAGCAGCAATGACAGGGGGCGAGGTAATGAAAAACTGTTTTTT. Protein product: CASSNDRGRGNEKLFF.

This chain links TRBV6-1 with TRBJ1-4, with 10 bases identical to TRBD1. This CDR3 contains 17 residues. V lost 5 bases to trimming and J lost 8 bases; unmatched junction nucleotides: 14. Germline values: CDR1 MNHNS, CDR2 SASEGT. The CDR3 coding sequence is TGTGCCAGCAGTCCCGTCGGACAGGGGGGGTTCGGAGAAAAACTGTTTTTT. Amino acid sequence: CASSPVGQGGFGEKLFF.

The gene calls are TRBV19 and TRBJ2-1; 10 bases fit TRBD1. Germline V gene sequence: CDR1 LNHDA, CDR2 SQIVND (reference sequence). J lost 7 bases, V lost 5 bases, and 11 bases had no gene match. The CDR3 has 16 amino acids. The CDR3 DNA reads TGTGCCAGTAGTGGGGGGTACCGGGACAGGGGTAATGAGCAGTTCTTC. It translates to CASSGGYRDRGNEQFF.

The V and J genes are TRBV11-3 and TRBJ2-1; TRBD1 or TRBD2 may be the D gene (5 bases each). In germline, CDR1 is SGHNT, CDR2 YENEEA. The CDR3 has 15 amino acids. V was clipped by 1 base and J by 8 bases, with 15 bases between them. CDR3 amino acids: CASSLVGSGTDEQFF. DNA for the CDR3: TGTGCCAGCAGCTTAGTTGGGTCAGGGACGGATGAGCAGTTCTTC.

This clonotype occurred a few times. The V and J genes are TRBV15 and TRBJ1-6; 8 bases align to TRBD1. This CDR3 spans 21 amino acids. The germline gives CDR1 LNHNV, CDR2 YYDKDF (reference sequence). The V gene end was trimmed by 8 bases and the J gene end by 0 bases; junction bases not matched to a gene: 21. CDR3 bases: TGTGCCACCGGGAGATTGGGCCTAACAGGACAGGGTGGCTCCTATAATTCACCCCTCCACTTT. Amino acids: CATGRLGLTGQGGSYNSPLHF.

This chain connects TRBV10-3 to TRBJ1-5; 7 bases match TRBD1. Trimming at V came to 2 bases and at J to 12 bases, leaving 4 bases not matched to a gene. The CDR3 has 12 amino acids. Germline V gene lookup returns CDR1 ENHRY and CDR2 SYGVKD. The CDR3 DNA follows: TGTGCCATCAGTGAGAACAGGGGTGGCCAGCATTTT. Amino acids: CAISENRGGQHF.

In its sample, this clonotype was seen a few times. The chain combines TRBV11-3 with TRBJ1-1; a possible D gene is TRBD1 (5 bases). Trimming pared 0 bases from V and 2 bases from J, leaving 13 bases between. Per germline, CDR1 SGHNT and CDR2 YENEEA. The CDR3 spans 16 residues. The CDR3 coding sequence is TGTGCCAGCAGCTTAGATGGGACTTTCCTTAACACTGAAGCTTTCTTT. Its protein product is CASSLDGTFLNTEAFF.